One TCR beta chain is described in this entry. The sample originates from a study of blood T cell repertoires in COVID-19. V lost 6 bases, J lost 9 bases, and 15 bases lay in between. Germline V lookup: CDR1 SNHLY, CDR2 FYNNEI. CDR3 size: 14 residues. The method was immunoSEQ multiplex PCR; TCRdb's version includes in-frame clones alone and lacks a portion of them. The sample shows approximately 170,000 clones, about 86% of them seen only once. The sample consisted of peripheral blood. The rearrangement uses TRBV2 and TRBJ1-6, with D possibly being TRBD1 (6 bases). This TCR was sampled from a man between 45 and 60 years old with active or convalescent COVID-19. CDR3 residues: CASRVTGLGSPLHF. The DNA for the CDR3 is TGTGCCAGCAGGGTTACAGGGTTGGGTTCACCCCTCCACTTT.